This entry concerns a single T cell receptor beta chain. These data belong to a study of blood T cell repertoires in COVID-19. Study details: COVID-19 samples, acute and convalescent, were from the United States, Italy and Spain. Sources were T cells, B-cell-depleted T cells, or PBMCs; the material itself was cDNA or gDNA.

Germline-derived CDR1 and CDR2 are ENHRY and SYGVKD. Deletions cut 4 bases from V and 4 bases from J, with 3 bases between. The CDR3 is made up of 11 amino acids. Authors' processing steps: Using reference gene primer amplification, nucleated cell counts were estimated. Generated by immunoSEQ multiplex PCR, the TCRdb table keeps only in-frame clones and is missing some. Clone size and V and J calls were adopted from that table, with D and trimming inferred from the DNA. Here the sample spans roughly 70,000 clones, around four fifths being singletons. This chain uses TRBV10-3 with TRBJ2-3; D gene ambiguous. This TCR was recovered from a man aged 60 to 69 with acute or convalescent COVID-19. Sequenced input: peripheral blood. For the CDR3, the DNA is TGTGCCATCAGTGGGCCAGATACGCAGTATTTT. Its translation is CAISGPDTQYF.